These 18 T cell receptor beta chains originate from one sample sequenced in a study of shared T cell receptors in the human thymus. Assay: immunoSEQ multiplex PCR; the TCRdb copy retains only in-frame clones and omits some. The sample shows hundreds of thousands of clones, around 87% of them seen only once. These records were also assigned to another study, of human thymus T cells.

Sequencing was done on a sample of thymocytes. The receptors come from a boy under two years old with a congenital heart defect.

The rearrangement joins TRBV4-1 to TRBJ2-7, with D unclear. The V end lost 1 base, the J end lost 5 bases, and 9 bases lay between the germline ends. Germline assignment: CDR1 MGHRA and CDR2 YSYEKL. This CDR3 has 13 amino acids. CDR3 region: CASSQVLLNEQYF. In DNA form, the CDR3 reads TGCGCCAGCAGCCAAGTCCTCCTTAACGAGCAGTACTTC.

The CDR3 nucleotides read TGTGCCAGCAGTCCTCGTCCCATGACTAGCGGGAGATACAATGAGCAGTTCTTC. Its translation: CASSPRPMTSGRYNEQFF. The chain links TRBV28 to TRBJ2-1, with 12 bases aligning to TRBD2. CDR1 is MDHEN, CDR2 SYDVKM, per germline. V was pared by 5 bases and J by 4 bases, with 12 bases of the junction left unmatched. The CDR3 contains 18 residues.

The rearrangement joins TRBV27 to TRBJ2-7; TRBD1 matches 10 bases. Germline trimming cut 0 bases from V and 2 bases from J; bases unmatched to any gene: 4. The germline V gene has CDR1 MNHEY and CDR2 SMNVEV (reference sequence). This CDR3 comprises 16 residues. The CDR3 reads CASSLSSDRGTYEQYF. The DNA of the CDR3 is TGTGCCAGCAGTTTATCCTCGGACAGGGGGACCTACGAGCAGTACTTC.

The chain joins TRBV28 to TRBJ2-7; weak D call: TRBD1 (6 bases). Trimming took 6 bases from V and 2 from J, leaving 14 bases between them. The CDR3 is 14 amino acids. Germline-derived CDR1 and CDR2 are MDHEN and SYDVKM. CDR3 nucleotides: TGTGCCAGCAGGCGACAGGTTCAACCCTACGAGCAGTACTTC. Its translation: CASRRQVQPYEQYF.

The V gene is TRBV10-1, the J gene TRBJ2-1; 14 bases map to TRBD2. J lost 4 bases, V lost 0 bases, and 17 bases had no gene match. This CDR3 has 22 amino acids. From germline, CDR1 is WNHNN and CDR2 SYGVQD (reference sequence). The CDR3 is CASSESALTSGRVKPAYNEQFF. CDR3 DNA: TGCGCCAGCAGTGAGTCGGCCTTGACTAGCGGGAGGGTAAAGCCGGCTTACAATGAGCAGTTCTTC.

The gene calls are TRBV20-1 and TRBJ2-7; D perhaps matches TRBD2 (6 bases). Between the trimmed V and J ends, which lost 6 bases and 3 bases, there was a span of 9 bases. Germline assignment: CDR1 DFQATT and CDR2 SNEGSKA (reference sequence). CDR3 length equals 11 residues. CDR3: CSAQGGYEQYF. CDR3 sequence (DNA): TGCAGTGCCCAGGGAGGCTACGAGCAGTACTTC.

The CDR3 protein is CATSGRLAPDTQYF. As DNA, the CDR3 is TGTGCCACCAGCGGACGACTAGCGCCAGATACGCAGTATTTT. V and J are TRBV15 and TRBJ2-3, with TRBD2 matching over 8 bases. Per germline, CDR1 LNHNV and CDR2 YYDKDF (reference sequence). V lost 5 bases and J lost 4; bases outside the gene matches: 5. The CDR3 runs to 14 residues.

The V and J genes are TRBV18 and TRBJ1-4; maybe TRBD1 (5 bases). With 2 bases removed from V and 8 bases from J, the gap between germline ends came to 15 bases. Germline CDR1 KGHSH, CDR2 LQKENI. The CDR3 length is 15 residues. The CDR3 DNA is TGTGCCAGCTCACCATCGAGCCAGGGTTGGGAAAAACTGTTTTTT. This encodes CASSPSSQGWEKLFF.

The gene calls are TRBV29-1 and TRBJ2-1, with TRBD1 matching 8 bases. CDR1 SQVTM and CDR2 ANQGSEA come from the germline V gene. The CDR3 extends over 14 amino acids. The CDR3 here is CTIIGTGATDEQFF. The CDR3 nucleotides are TGCACCATCATCGGGACAGGCGCGACTGATGAGCAGTTCTTC.

This clone showed up just once. The chain employs TRBV27 and TRBJ2-2; D is possibly TRBD2 (5 bases). V was cut by 3 bases and J by 4 bases, with 12 bases left in between. The CDR3 spans 15 residues. Germline CDR1 MNHEY, CDR2 SMNVEV (reference sequence). The CDR3 spells CASSFVGEVTGELFF. The DNA of the CDR3 is TGTGCCAGCAGTTTTGTGGGAGAGGTCACCGGGGAGCTGTTTTTT.

This chain joins TRBV7-9 and TRBJ2-7; D remains unclear. The CDR3 length is 15 residues. With 1 base removed from V and 3 bases from J, the gap between germline ends came to 13 bases. CDR1 and CDR2 from the germline V gene are SEHNR and FQNEAQ (reference sequence). The CDR3 region is CASSLELTPIYEQYF. As DNA, the CDR3 is TGTGCCAGCAGCTTAGAGCTCACCCCCATCTACGAGCAGTACTTC.

This clone was seen only once. This rearrangement joins TRBV27 to TRBJ2-3; no reliable D call. V shed 3 bases and J shed 5 bases, with 9 bases lying between them. CDR3 length: 13 amino acids. The germline gives CDR1 MNHEY, CDR2 SMNVEV (reference sequence). CDR3: CASSFKLRDTQYF. The DNA for the CDR3 is TGTGCCAGCAGTTTTAAGCTACGAGATACGCAGTATTTT.

The chain carries TRBV30 and TRBJ2-7; D not resolved. CDR3 length: 9 amino acids. V shed 7 bases and J shed 6 bases, with 7 bases lying between them. CDR1 and CDR2 (germline): GTSNPN, SVGIG (reference sequence). CDR3 amino acids: CALYFEQYF. CDR3 coding DNA: TGTGCCTTGTATTTCGAGCAGTACTTC.

For the CDR3, the DNA is TGCAGCGTTGAGGAAGGGGCCGGGACCCAGTACTTC. Amino acids: CSVEEGAGTQYF. V gene TRBV29-1 combines with J gene TRBJ2-5, with D tentatively TRBD1 (5 bases). Trimming cost V 3 bases and J 7 bases, with 12 bases left between them. This CDR3 spans 12 amino acids. Germline CDR1 SQVTM, CDR2 ANQGSEA.

The chain is built from TRBV27 and TRBJ2-3; TRBD1 aligns across 10 bases. The CDR3 totals 15 residues. Losses at the gene ends were 2 bases for V and 8 bases for J; bases not matched to a gene: 7. Germline loops: CDR1 MNHEY, CDR2 SMNVEV (reference sequence). The CDR3 DNA follows: TGTGCCAGCAGTTTACCGGGACAGGGGCAGAGTACGCAGTATTTT. Its translation is CASSLPGQGQSTQYF.

This clone has just one count. The chain links TRBV19 to TRBJ2-3; D might be TRBD2 (5 bases). The CDR3 has 16 amino acids. The germline V gene encodes CDR1 LNHDA and CDR2 SQIVND (reference sequence). Trimming removed 5 bases from V and 1 base from J, with 16 bases in between. CDR3 DNA sequence: TGTGCCAGTAGTCCATCCGCGGACTTGGGCACAGATACGCAGTATTTT. Its translation: CASSPSADLGTDTQYF.

The rearrangement joins TRBV7-2 to TRBJ1-3; weak D call: TRBD1 (5 bases). The CDR3 length is 16 residues. Trimming shortened V by 1 base and J by 2 bases, and 12 bases separated the two germline ends. Germline CDR1 is SGHTA and CDR2 is FQGNSA. This chain's CDR3 is CASSLDVGVTGNTIYF. The CDR3, as DNA: TGTGCCAGCAGCTTAGACGTAGGGGTGACTGGAAACACCATATATTTT.

The chain carries TRBV5-1 and TRBJ2-5; 8 bases line up with TRBD2. With 4 bases clipped from V and 5 bases from J, the junction kept 7 bases outside the gene matches. This CDR3 is built from 14 residues. CDR1 and CDR2 (germline): SGHRS, YFSETQ. Here the CDR3 DNA reads TGCGCCAGCAGCACCGGAGCGGGAGAGGAGACCCAGTACTTC. It yields the protein CASSTGAGEETQYF.